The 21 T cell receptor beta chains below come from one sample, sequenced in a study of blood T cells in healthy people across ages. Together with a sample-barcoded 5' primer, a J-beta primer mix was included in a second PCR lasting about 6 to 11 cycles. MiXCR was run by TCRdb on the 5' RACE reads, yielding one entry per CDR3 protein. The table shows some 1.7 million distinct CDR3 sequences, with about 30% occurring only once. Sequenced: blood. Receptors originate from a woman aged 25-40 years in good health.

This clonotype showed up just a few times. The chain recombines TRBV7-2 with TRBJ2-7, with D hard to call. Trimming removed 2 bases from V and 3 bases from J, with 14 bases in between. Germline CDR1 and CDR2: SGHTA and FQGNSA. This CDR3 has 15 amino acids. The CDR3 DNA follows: TGTGCCAGCAGCTTACCCCAAACAAGTTACTACGAGCAGTACTTC. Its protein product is CASSLPQTSYYEQYF. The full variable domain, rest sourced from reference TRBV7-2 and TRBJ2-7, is GAGVSQSPSNKVTEKGKDVELRCDPISGHTALYWYRQSLGQGLEFLIYFQGNSAPDKSGLPSDRFSAERTGGSVSTLTIQRTQQEDSAVYLCASSLPQTSYYEQYFGPGTRLTVT.

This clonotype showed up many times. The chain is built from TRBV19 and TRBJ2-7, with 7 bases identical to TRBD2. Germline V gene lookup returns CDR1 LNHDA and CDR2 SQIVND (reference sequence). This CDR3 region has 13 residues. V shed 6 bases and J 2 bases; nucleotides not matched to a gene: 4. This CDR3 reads CASRGGIAYEQYF. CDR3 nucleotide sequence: TGTGCCAGTAGGGGGGGGATCGCCTACGAGCAGTACTTC.

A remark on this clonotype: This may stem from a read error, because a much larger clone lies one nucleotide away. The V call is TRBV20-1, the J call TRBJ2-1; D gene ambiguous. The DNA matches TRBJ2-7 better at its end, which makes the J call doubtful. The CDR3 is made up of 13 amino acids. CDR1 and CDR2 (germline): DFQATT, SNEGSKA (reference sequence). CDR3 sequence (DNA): TGCAGTGCTAGGGCTAGGTCCTACAATGAGCAGTACTTC. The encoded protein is CSARARSYNEQYF.

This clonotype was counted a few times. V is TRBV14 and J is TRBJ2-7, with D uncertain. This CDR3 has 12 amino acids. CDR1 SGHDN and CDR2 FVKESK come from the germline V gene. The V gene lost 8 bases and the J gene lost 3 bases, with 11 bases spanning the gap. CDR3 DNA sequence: TGTGCCAGCTGCCTCCAATACTACGAGCAGTACTTC. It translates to CASCLQYYEQYF.

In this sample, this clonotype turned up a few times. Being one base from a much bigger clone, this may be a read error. This CDR3 reads CASSEGQAWSGANVLTF. CDR3 bases: TGTGCCAGCAGTGAGGGGCAGGCGTGGTCTGGGGCCAACGTCCTGACTTTC. The chain has TRBV12-3 or TRBV12-4 and TRBJ2-6; perhaps D is TRBD1 or TRBD2 (5 bases each). Trimming removed 5 bases from V and 1 base from J, with 15 bases in between. The CDR3 has 17 residues.

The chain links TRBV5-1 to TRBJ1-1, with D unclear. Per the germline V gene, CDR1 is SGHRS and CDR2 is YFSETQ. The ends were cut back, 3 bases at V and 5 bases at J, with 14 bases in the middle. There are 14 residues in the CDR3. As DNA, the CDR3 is TGCGCCAGCAGCTCGACAAGAGATAGTACTGAAGCTTTCTTT. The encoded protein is CASSSTRDSTEAFF. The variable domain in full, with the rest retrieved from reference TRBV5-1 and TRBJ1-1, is KAGVTQTPRYLIKTRGQQVTLSCSPISGHRSVSWYQQTPGQGLQFLFEYFSETQRNKGNFPGRFSGRQFSNSRSEMNVSTLELGDSALYLCASSSTRDSTEAFFGQGTRLTVV.

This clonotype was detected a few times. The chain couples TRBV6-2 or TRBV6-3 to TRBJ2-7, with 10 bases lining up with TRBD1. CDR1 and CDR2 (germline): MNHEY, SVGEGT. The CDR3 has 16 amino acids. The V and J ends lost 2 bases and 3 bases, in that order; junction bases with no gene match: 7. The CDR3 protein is CASSYRKGQGDYEQYF. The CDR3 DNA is TGTGCCAGCAGTTACAGGAAAGGACAGGGGGACTACGAGCAGTACTTC.

CDR3 nucleotide sequence: TGTGCCAGCTCACCAAGGAATGCGGAGGGCATTCAGTACTTC. Its protein is CASSPRNAEGIQYF. This chain links TRBV18 with TRBJ2-7, with a weak D call TRBD2 (6 bases). The J call may not be correct, given that the DNA end is closer to TRBJ2-4. The CDR3 is 14 residues long. Germline V gene lookup returns CDR1 KGHSH and CDR2 LQKENI.

The CDR3 sequence is CSVEGVGTSGSPTDTQYF. As DNA, the CDR3 is TGCAGCGTTGAAGGGGTGGGGACTAGCGGGAGTCCGACAGATACGCAGTATTTT. The rearrangement joins TRBV29-1 to TRBJ2-3; 14 bases map to TRBD2. In germline, CDR1 is SQVTM, CDR2 ANQGSEA. V lost 1 base and J lost 3; bases outside the gene matches: 9. This CDR3 contains 18 residues.

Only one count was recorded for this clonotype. CDR3: CASSYLGETGELFF. DNA for the CDR3: TGTGCCAGCAGCTATCTAGGCGAAACCGGGGAGCTGTTTTTT. J is TRBJ2-2 and V is TRBV5-5; D is unresolved. The ends were cut back, 3 bases at V and 5 bases at J, with 11 bases in the middle. The V gene's germline CDR1 is SGHKS and CDR2 YYEKEE (reference sequence). This CDR3 region has 14 residues.

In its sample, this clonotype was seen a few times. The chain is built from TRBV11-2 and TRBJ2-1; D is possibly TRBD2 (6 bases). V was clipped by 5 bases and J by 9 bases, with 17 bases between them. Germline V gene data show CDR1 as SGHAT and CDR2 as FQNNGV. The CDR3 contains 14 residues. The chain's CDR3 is CASSPRTSRSEQFF. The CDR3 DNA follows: TGTGCCAGCAGCCCCCGTACTAGCCGAAGTGAGCAGTTCTTC.

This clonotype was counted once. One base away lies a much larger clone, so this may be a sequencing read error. CDR3 amino acids: CSASNPQRSLYGQYF. For the CDR3, the DNA is TGCAGTGCTAGCAATCCACAGCGTTCCCTCTACGGGCAGTACTTC. The rearrangement links TRBV20-1 to TRBJ2-7; D remains unclear. Germline values: CDR1 DFQATT, CDR2 SNEGSKA (reference sequence). The CDR3 covers 15 residues.

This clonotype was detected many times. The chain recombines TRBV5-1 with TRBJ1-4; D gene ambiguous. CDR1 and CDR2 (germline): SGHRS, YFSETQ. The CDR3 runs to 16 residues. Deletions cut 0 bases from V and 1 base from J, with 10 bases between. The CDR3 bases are TGCGCCAGCAGCTTGGATGCTGGGGTAACTAATGAAAAACTGTTTTTT. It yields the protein CASSLDAGVTNEKLFF.

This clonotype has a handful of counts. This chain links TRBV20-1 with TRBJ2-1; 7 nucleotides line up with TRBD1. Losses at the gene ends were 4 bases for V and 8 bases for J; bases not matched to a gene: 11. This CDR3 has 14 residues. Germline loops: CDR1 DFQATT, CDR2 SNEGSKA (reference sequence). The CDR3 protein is CSATFPTGAHEQFF. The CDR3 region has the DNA TGCAGTGCTACGTTTCCTACAGGGGCCCATGAGCAGTTCTTC.

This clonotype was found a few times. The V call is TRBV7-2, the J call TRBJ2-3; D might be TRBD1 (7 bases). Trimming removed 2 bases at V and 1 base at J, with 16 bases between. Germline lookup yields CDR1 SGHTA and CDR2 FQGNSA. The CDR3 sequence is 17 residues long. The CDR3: CASSLQGGPRGTDTQYF. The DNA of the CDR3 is TGTGCCAGCAGCTTACAGGGGGGCCCTCGCGGCACAGATACGCAGTATTTT.

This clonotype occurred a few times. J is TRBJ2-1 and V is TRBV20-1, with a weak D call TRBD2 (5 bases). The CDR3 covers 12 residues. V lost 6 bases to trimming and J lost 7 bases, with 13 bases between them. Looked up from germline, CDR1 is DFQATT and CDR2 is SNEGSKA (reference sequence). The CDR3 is CSAPTRGNEQFF. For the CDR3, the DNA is TGCAGTGCCCCCACTCGGGGAAATGAGCAGTTCTTC.

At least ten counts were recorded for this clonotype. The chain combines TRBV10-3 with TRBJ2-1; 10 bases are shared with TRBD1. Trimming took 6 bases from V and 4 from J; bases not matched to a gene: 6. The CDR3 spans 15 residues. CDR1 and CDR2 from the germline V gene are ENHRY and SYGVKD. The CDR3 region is CAISSWGQGYNEQFF. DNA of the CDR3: TGTGCCATCAGCTCCTGGGGACAGGGGTACAATGAGCAGTTCTTC.

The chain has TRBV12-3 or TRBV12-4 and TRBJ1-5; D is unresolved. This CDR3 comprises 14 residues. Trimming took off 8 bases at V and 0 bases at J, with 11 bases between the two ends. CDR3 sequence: CASGETLSNQPQHF. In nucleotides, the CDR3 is TGTGCCAGCGGGGAGACACTTAGCAATCAGCCCCAGCATTTT.

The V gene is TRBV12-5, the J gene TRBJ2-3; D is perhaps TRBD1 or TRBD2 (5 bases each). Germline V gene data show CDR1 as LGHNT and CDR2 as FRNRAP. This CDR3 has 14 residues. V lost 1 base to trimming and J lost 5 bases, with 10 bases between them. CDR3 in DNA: TGTGCTAGTGGTTTGGGGGACGCCAGAGATACGCAGTATTTT. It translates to CASGLGDARDTQYF.

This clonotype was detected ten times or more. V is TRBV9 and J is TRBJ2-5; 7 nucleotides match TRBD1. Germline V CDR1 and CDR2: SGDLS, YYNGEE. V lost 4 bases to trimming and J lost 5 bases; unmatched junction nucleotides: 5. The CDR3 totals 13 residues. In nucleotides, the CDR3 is TGTGCCAGCAGCCACGGGGACAGCGAGACCCAGTACTTC. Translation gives CASSHGDSETQYF. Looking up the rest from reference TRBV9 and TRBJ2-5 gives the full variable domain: DSGVTQTPKHLITATGQRVTLRCSPRSGDLSVYWYQQSLDQGLQFLIQYYNGEERAKGNILERFSAQQFPDLHSELNLSSLELGDSALYFCASSHGDSETQYFGPGTRLLVL.

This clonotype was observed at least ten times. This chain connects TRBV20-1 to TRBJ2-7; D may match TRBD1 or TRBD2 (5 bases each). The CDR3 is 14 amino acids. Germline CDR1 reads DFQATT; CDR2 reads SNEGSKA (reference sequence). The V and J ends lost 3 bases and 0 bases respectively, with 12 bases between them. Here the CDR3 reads CSARWDASSYEQYF. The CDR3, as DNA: TGCAGTGCTAGGTGGGACGCCTCCTCCTACGAGCAGTACTTC.